A single sample is the source of the 9 T cell receptor beta chains below, sequenced in a study of shared clonotypes between healthy human individuals (dated by TCRdb to the early 2020s). Library preparation employed the immunoSEQ multiplex PCR assay. TCRdb carries this immuneACCESS record with in-frame sequences only. Its versions omit some clonotypes, under half of them owing to an unresolved V gene in the studies checked, with the rest unexplained. The sample table contains around 500,000 clones; only one count was recorded for around 79% of them. The top ten constitute 13% of the sample. The material sequenced was PBMCs. These TCRs come from a middle-aged woman in good health. Some clones in this sample may be carry-over from other donors' samples.

The rearrangement uses TRBV4-1 and TRBJ2-7, with TRBD1 matching 9 bases. With V trimmed by 5 bases and J by 2 bases, 7 bases remained unmatched. The CDR3 loop spans 15 amino acids. The V gene's germline CDR1 is MGHRA and CDR2 YSYEKL. DNA of the CDR3: TGCGCCAGCAGCACCGGGACAGGGCGCCCCTACGAGCAGTACTTC. It specifies CASSTGTGRPYEQYF.

The chain recombines TRBV5-1 with TRBJ2-7; 9 bases are shared with TRBD1. The CDR3 is 16 residues long. Germline CDR1 and CDR2: SGHRS and YFSETQ. The V gene end was trimmed by 0 bases and the J gene end by 2 bases; junction bases not matched to a gene: 6. The CDR3 spells CASSLGRDRATYEQYF. DNA of the CDR3: TGCGCCAGCAGCTTGGGGCGGGACAGGGCGACCTACGAGCAGTACTTC.

This chain connects TRBV5-6 to TRBJ1-2; 10 bases line up with TRBD1. Germline V gene sequence: CDR1 SGHDT, CDR2 YYEEEE. The CDR3 is 14 residues long. V was clipped by 4 bases and J by 7 bases; unmatched bases: 7. The CDR3 bases are TGTGCCAGCAGCGACACCGGGACAGGGGTTGGCTACACCTTC. Its protein product is CASSDTGTGVGYTF.

The rearrangement joins TRBV11-2 to TRBJ2-7; D is unclear. The CDR3 is 13 residues long. V gave up 1 base and J gave up 3 bases, with 7 bases separating them. The germline CDR1 and CDR2 sequences are SGHAT and FQNNGV. This CDR3 is CASSLARDYEQYF. The CDR3 DNA follows: TGTGCCAGCAGCTTAGCTCGCGACTACGAGCAGTACTTC.

The genes are TRBV18 and TRBJ2-5, with 10 bases identical to TRBD1. This CDR3 comprises 15 residues. With V trimmed by 1 base and J by 5 bases, 4 bases remained unmatched. Looked up from germline, CDR1 is KGHSH and CDR2 is LQKENI. The CDR3 reads CASSPRTGGVETQYF. In DNA, the CDR3 is TGTGCCAGCTCACCACGGACAGGGGGGGTGGAGACCCAGTACTTC.

This sequence joins TRBV4-2 and TRBJ2-2; D call uncertain. V shed 0 bases and J shed 0 bases, with 8 bases lying between them. The V gene's germline CDR1 is LGHNA and CDR2 YNFKEQ. CDR3 size: 16 residues. CDR3 loop: CASSQEVGSNTGELFF. In nucleotides, the CDR3 is TGTGCCAGCAGCCAAGAAGTGGGGTCGAACACCGGGGAGCTGTTTTTT.

The genes are TRBV7-2 and TRBJ1-3, with D unresolved. This CDR3 region has 16 residues. The germline V gene has CDR1 SGHTA and CDR2 FQGNSA. The V and J ends lost 3 bases and 0 bases respectively, with 12 bases between them. CDR3 DNA: TGTGCCAGCAGCTTCGGTGGCGTTACCTCTGGAAACACCATATATTTT. Its translation: CASSFGGVTSGNTIYF.

The gene calls are TRBV7-6 and TRBJ2-1; D may be TRBD1 or TRBD2 (5 bases each). The germline CDR1 and CDR2 sequences are SGHVS and FNYEAQ. The V and J ends lost 3 bases and 2 bases respectively, with 20 bases between them. This CDR3 is 18 amino acids long. The CDR3 spells CASSLRGTGLRTYNEQFF. The CDR3 coding sequence is TGTGCCAGCAGCTTGAGGGGAACCGGGCTACGAACCTACAATGAGCAGTTCTTC.

This clone is a singleton in its sample. The V gene is TRBV28, the J gene TRBJ2-5; the match to TRBD1 covers 7 bases. V shed 6 bases, J shed 11 bases, and the junction held 18 bases outside the gene matches. Germline-derived CDR1 and CDR2 are MDHEN and SYDVKM. CDR3 size: 15 residues. In DNA form, the CDR3 reads TGTGCCAGCAGCCCCGGAGACAGGGATGTGGTCGGGCAGTACTTC. This codes for CASSPGDRDVVGQYF. Complete variable domain (other parts from reference TRBV28 and TRBJ2-5): DVKVTQSSRYLVKRTGEKVFLECVQDMDHENMFWYRQDPGLGLRLIYFSYDVKMKEKGDIPEGYSVSREKKERFSLILESASTNQTSMYLCASSPGDRDVVGQYFGPGTRLLVL.